These 23 T cell receptor beta chains were sequenced from one sample in a study of graft-versus-host responses after intestinal transplantation. Method: immunoSEQ multiplex PCR; TCRdb's copy keeps in-frame clones and lacks some. The sample yields more than 60,000 clones, about 90% seen once. These receptors have no identified antigens. Source: unstimulated CD8+ T cells sorted from spleen or lymph node cells, taken before intestinal transplant. All receptors derive from a human donor who received an intestinal transplant.

The V gene is TRBV9, the J gene TRBJ2-3; TRBD2 matches at 15 bases. V lost 0 bases, J lost 0 bases, and 5 bases stayed unmatched. The CDR3 spans 19 residues. CDR1 and CDR2 from the germline V gene are SGDLS and YYNGEE. As DNA, the CDR3 is TGTGCCAGCAGCGTAGCGGGGACTAGCGGGGGGAAAAGCACAGATACGCAGTATTTT. This encodes CASSVAGTSGGKSTDTQYF.

This clone was found once. This rearrangement joins TRBV9 to TRBJ2-1; 10 nucleotides align to TRBD2. This CDR3 spans 17 amino acids. J lost 9 bases, V lost 3 bases, and 15 bases had no gene match. From germline, CDR1 is SGDLS and CDR2 YYNGEE. This CDR3 reads CASSGTSGETAIGEQFF. As DNA, the CDR3 is TGTGCCAGCAGCGGAACTAGCGGGGAAACCGCTATCGGTGAGCAGTTCTTC.

This clone appeared once. The rearrangement joins TRBV19 to TRBJ1-1; D unresolved. The germline gives CDR1 LNHDA, CDR2 SQIVND (reference sequence). The CDR3 runs 12 residues. V was trimmed by 3 bases and J by 10 bases, leaving 12 bases between them. CDR3 DNA: TGTGCCAGTAGTATTTGGAACGAGGGAGCTTTCTTT. Translation gives CASSIWNEGAFF.

The gene calls are TRBV6-4 and TRBJ2-3, with D maybe TRBD1 (6 bases). The CDR3 spans 15 residues. V lost 3 bases and J lost 2, with 12 bases in between. Germline-derived CDR1 and CDR2 are MRHNA and SNTAGT. The chain's CDR3 is CASSESGGYTDTQYF. The CDR3 DNA is TGTGCCAGCAGTGAAAGTGGGGGCTACACAGATACGCAGTATTTT.

The V gene is TRBV19, the J gene TRBJ1-1; a possible D gene is TRBD1 (6 bases). Trimming shortened V by 5 bases and J by 3 bases, and 13 bases separated the two germline ends. The V gene's germline CDR1 is LNHDA and CDR2 SQIVND (reference sequence). The CDR3 loop spans 14 amino acids. Here the CDR3 reads CASSPQNRDTEAFF. CDR3 DNA sequence: TGTGCCAGTAGTCCTCAAAACAGGGACACTGAAGCTTTCTTT.

This chain uses TRBV9 with TRBJ1-2; TRBD1 agrees at 8 bases. The CDR3 runs 16 residues. J lost 2 bases, V lost 0 bases, and 6 bases had no gene match. Germline CDR1 reads SGDLS; CDR2 reads YYNGEE. CDR3 nucleotides: TGTGCCAGCAGCGTAGCTCGGACAGGGAACAACTATGGCTACACCTTC. Encoded protein: CASSVARTGNNYGYTF.

The chain links TRBV19 to TRBJ1-6; the D is unclear. The CDR3 spans 14 residues. V was trimmed by 0 bases and J by 7 bases, leaving 7 bases between them. CDR1 is LNHDA, CDR2 SQIVND, per germline (reference sequence). As DNA, the CDR3 is TGTGCCAGTAGTATAGATCCTATCAATTCACCCCTCCACTTT. Residues: CASSIDPINSPLHF. The full variable domain, its missing parts supplied by reference TRBV19 and TRBJ1-6, is DGGITQSPKYLFRKEGQNVTLSCEQNLNHDAMYWYRQDPGQGLRLIYYSQIVNDFQKGDIAEGYSVSREKKESFPLTVTSAQKNPTAFYLCASSIDPINSPLHFGNGTRLTVT.

The rearrangement uses TRBV9 and TRBJ1-4; 8 bases match TRBD1. CDR1 is SGDLS, CDR2 YYNGEE, per germline. V lost 4 bases and J lost 7; bases outside the gene matches: 6. CDR3 length equals 14 residues. The CDR3 DNA follows: TGTGCCAGCAGCCCTACAGGGGGGGGTGAAAAACTGTTTTTT. Protein: CASSPTGGGEKLFF.

The V and J genes are TRBV7-3 and TRBJ1-3; 8 positions agree with TRBD1. The CDR3 covers 17 residues. CDR1 and CDR2 (germline): SGHTA, FQGTGA. J gave up 4 bases and V 5 bases, and 13 bases lay outside the gene matches. Here the CDR3 reads CASSPTPRGLCGNTIYF. The CDR3 bases are TGTGCCAGCAGCCCAACGCCCAGGGGGCTTTGCGGAAACACCATATATTTT.

The chain couples TRBV7-9 to TRBJ1-1; D not certain. Germline V gene lookup returns CDR1 SEHNR and CDR2 FQNEAQ (reference sequence). Trimming left V 1 base short and J 2 bases short, with 8 bases between. CDR3 size: 14 residues. DNA of the CDR3: TGTGCCAGCAGCTTAGACAGAGAAAACACTGAAGCTTTCTTT. Protein: CASSLDRENTEAFF.

V and J are TRBV7-3 and TRBJ1-1; 7 nucleotides agree with TRBD1. The V and J ends lost 4 bases and 2 bases, in that order; junction bases with no gene match: 19. The germline gives CDR1 SGHTA, CDR2 FQGTGA. CDR3 length: 19 amino acids. The CDR3 loop reads CASSSPKGQPNSINTEAFF. For the CDR3, the DNA is TGTGCCAGCAGCTCCCCCAAGGGACAGCCGAACTCAATAAACACTGAAGCTTTCTTT.

The DNA for the CDR3 is TGTGCCAGCAGCGACAGGGGGAACATTCAGTACTTC. This codes for CASSDRGNIQYF. V gene TRBV9 combines with J gene TRBJ2-4; 8 bases are shared with TRBD1. CDR3 size: 12 residues. The V and J ends lost 3 bases and 7 bases, in that order; junction bases with no gene match: 0. CDR1 and CDR2 from the germline V gene are SGDLS and YYNGEE.

The V call is TRBV5-8, the J call TRBJ2-7; TRBD1 is a possible D gene (6 bases). Trimming stripped 3 bases from V and 2 bases from J, with 9 bases between. CDR3 length: 13 amino acids. Germline CDR1 reads SGHTS; CDR2 reads YDEGEE. The CDR3 loop is CASSWGQAYEQYF. The CDR3 nucleotides read TGTGCCAGCAGCTGGGGGCAGGCCTACGAGCAGTACTTC.

The chain has TRBV27 and TRBJ2-5, with 9 bases identical to TRBD2. The J call may be mistaken, given a closer DNA end match to TRBJ2-7. Germline V gene data show CDR1 as MNHEY and CDR2 as SMNVEV (reference sequence). CDR3 length: 15 residues. The DNA of the CDR3 is TGTGCCAGCAGTCGGGGGCGGGGGGGTCCCTACGAGCAGTACTTC. It yields the protein CASSRGRGGPYEQYF.

V usage is TRBV7-6 and J usage is TRBJ2-7; 7 bases line up with TRBD1. In germline, CDR1 is SGHVS, CDR2 FNYEAQ. The CDR3 contains 14 residues. V gave up 5 bases and J gave up 9 bases; unmatched junction bases: 13. CDR3 sequence (DNA): TGTGCCAGCAGCCCGAGACGGGACAGCGCGGGGCAGTACTTC. Translated, it gives CASSPRRDSAGQYF. Together with reference TRBV7-6 and TRBJ2-7, the CDR3 gives the full variable domain: GAGVSQSPRYKVTKRGQDVALRCDPISGHVSLYWYRQALGQGPEFLTYFNYEAQQDKSGLPNDRFSAERPEGSISTLTIQRTEQRDSAMYRCASSPRRDSAGQYFGPGTRLTVT.

V gene TRBV9 combines with J gene TRBJ1-2, with D possibly being TRBD1 (6 bases). V was clipped by 4 bases and J by 6 bases, with 13 bases between them. CDR3 length: 13 amino acids. The V gene's germline CDR1 is SGDLS and CDR2 YYNGEE. The CDR3 loop is CASSPRTDNGYTF. CDR3 nucleotide sequence: TGTGCCAGCAGCCCCCGGACAGACAATGGCTACACCTTC.

The V gene is TRBV28, the J gene TRBJ1-1; maybe TRBD1 (6 bases). The CDR3 totals 10 residues. V was pared by 6 bases and J by 8 bases, with 7 bases between. Germline V lookup: CDR1 MDHEN, CDR2 SYDVKM. As DNA, the CDR3 is TGTGCCAGCAGGGACAGCGAAGCTTTCTTT. Amino acids: CASRDSEAFF.

The chain joins TRBV2 to TRBJ2-7; 9 bases line up with TRBD1. The germline V gene has CDR1 SNHLY and CDR2 FYNNEI. The CDR3 consists of 14 residues. After removal of 7 bases from V and 4 bases from J, the junction contained 8 bases not matched to a gene. The CDR3: CASTADRGAYEQYF. The CDR3 coding sequence is TGTGCCAGCACCGCCGACAGGGGGGCTTACGAGCAGTACTTC.

This sequence joins TRBV2 and TRBJ1-2; maybe TRBD1 (5 bases). The CDR3 runs 15 residues. Trimming took off 5 bases at V and 8 bases at J, with 21 bases between the two ends. Germline values: CDR1 SNHLY, CDR2 FYNNEI. Here the CDR3 DNA reads TGTGCCAGCAGTACCCCGAACGGACAACCTGGAGGCTACACCTTC. This encodes CASSTPNGQPGGYTF.

The rearrangement uses TRBV27 and TRBJ1-1; the match to TRBD1 covers 7 bases. The CDR3 spans 16 residues. The germline V gene has CDR1 MNHEY and CDR2 SMNVEV (reference sequence). The ends lost 5 bases at V and 0 bases at J; junction bases unmatched: 9. CDR3 region: CASSHNRDSLNTEAFF. The CDR3 DNA sequence: TGTGCCAGCAGTCACAACCGGGACAGTCTGAACACTGAAGCTTTCTTT.

CDR3 protein: CATSSSGTRDQETQYF. The CDR3 DNA sequence: TGTGCCACCAGCAGTAGTGGGACTAGGGACCAAGAGACCCAGTACTTC. V is TRBV15 and J is TRBJ2-5; 8 nucleotides agree with TRBD2. Germline lookup yields CDR1 LNHNV and CDR2 YYDKDF (reference sequence). Trimming cost V 3 bases and J 0 bases; bases outside gene matches: 6. This CDR3 is 16 amino acids long.

This chain uses TRBV27 with TRBJ1-5, with D unresolved. Germline CDR1 and CDR2: MNHEY and SMNVEV (reference sequence). The CDR3 length is 14 residues. Trimming stripped 10 bases from V and 0 bases from J, with 13 bases between. The CDR3: CATLPRHSNQPQHF. The DNA for the CDR3 is TGTGCCACCCTACCCCGACATAGCAATCAGCCCCAGCATTTT.

The chain is built from TRBV13 and TRBJ2-5; D ambiguous. Germline values: CDR1 PRHDT, CDR2 FYEKMQ (reference sequence). The ends were cut back, 1 base at V and 2 bases at J, with 8 bases in the middle. The CDR3 totals 14 residues. CDR3 nucleotides: TGTGCCAGCAGCTTAGAATCTTATCAAGAGACCCAGTACTTC. Protein sequence: CASSLESYQETQYF.